This record concerns one T cell receptor beta chain sequence. This sample was taken from a study of Ad26.COV2.S vaccination and SARS-CoV-2 variants. Study background: Participants got Ad26.COV2.S intramuscularly, once or twice 56 days apart.

Method: immunoSEQ multiplex PCR; TCRdb's copy keeps in-frame clones and lacks some. The sample lists around 270,000 clones; around 88% were seen once. Treatment here: roughly 18 received Ad26.COV2.S at low or high dose, single or two shots; a few received placebo; per-sample allocation not given. Sampling was done on day 63 after the first vaccine or placebo injection. V was trimmed by 1 base and J by 3 bases, leaving 15 bases between them. Germline values: CDR1 LGHNA, CDR2 YNFKEQ. This CDR3 has 16 amino acids. The chain employs TRBV4-2 and TRBJ1-1; possibly TRBD1 for D (5 bases). This TCR was recovered from a person between 18 and 65 years old who received the Ad26.COV2.S COVID-19 vaccine or a placebo. The specimen comprised peripheral blood, sampled in a trial of Ad26.COV2.S vaccine versus placebo. The CDR3 loop is CASSQGLGGLDTEAFF. The CDR3 region has the DNA TGTGCCAGCAGCCAAGGCTTGGGGGGTCTCGACACTGAAGCTTTCTTT.